This is a list of T cell receptor beta chains from one sample in a study of cytomegalovirus exposure and HLA in healthy donors. Only in-frame clones appear in the TCRdb table, and some are missing; sequencing was by immunoSEQ multiplex PCR. This repertoire shows about 110,000 clones, approximately 84% found once; its top ten account for 1.5% to 2%. Sequencing used PBMCs. The receptor set was obtained from a man aged 40-50 years in good health and CMV-seronegative. The CDR3 runs from the conserved cysteine through the conserved F or W. Fields, in order: clone size, V gene, J gene, D gene, CDR3 protein, CDR3 DNA. The D gene is left open where the match is weak. A clone size is listed for some rows: how often the clone was seen (once, few, many), or a class if it is expanded.

>NA|TRBV4-3|TRBJ1-1|NA
CASSQVLGLSGTEAFF
TGCGCCAGCAGCCAAGTCCTGGGCTTGAGCGGAACTGAAGCTTTCTTT
>NA|TRBV10-3|TRBJ2-1|TRBD1
CAISDGTGGNEQFF
TGTGCCATCAGTGATGGGACAGGAGGTAATGAGCAGTTCTTC
>NA|TRBV19|TRBJ1-5|TRBD1
CASSRVGQVSNQPQHF
TGTGCCAGTAGTCGGGTAGGACAGGTCAGCAATCAGCCCCAGCATTTT
>NA|TRBV5-6|TRBJ1-2|NA
CASSLTGRNYGYTF
TGTGCCAGCAGCTTGACAGGGCGCAACTATGGCTACACCTTC
>NA|TRBV7-2|TRBJ1-1|TRBD1
CASSPIQGGAFF
TGTGCCAGCAGCCCCATACAGGGGGGAGCTTTCTTT
>NA|TRBV29-1|TRBJ1-1|NA
CSVHRLNTEAFF
TGCAGCGTTCATCGGTTGAACACTGAAGCTTTCTTT
>NA|TRBV19|TRBJ1-5|NA
CASSMIGGPQPQHF
TGTGCCAGTAGTATGATAGGGGGACCCCAGCCCCAGCATTTT
>NA|TRBV29-1|TRBJ2-1|NA
CSSLTAYNEQFF
TGCAGCTCATTGACTGCTTACAATGAGCAGTTCTTC
>once|TRBV15|TRBJ1-5|NA
CAASREGVSNQPQHF
TGTGCCGCCAGCCGGGAGGGGGTTAGCAATCAGCCCCAGCATTTT
>few|TRBV27|TRBJ2-7|NA
CASSLYSSYEQYF
TGTGCCAGCAGTTTATATAGCTCCTACGAGCAGTACTTC
>NA|TRBV28|TRBJ1-2|TRBD1
CASTYQGARGYTF
TGTGCCAGCACCTACCAGGGGGCCCGAGGCTACACCTTC
>NA|TRBV19|TRBJ2-3|NA
CASSPTGRGITDTQYF
TGTGCCAGTAGCCCGACAGGCCGAGGGATCACAGATACGCAGTATTTT
>NA|TRBV2|TRBJ1-2|NA
CASKTTGPNYGYTF
TGTGCCAGCAAGACGACAGGACCTAACTATGGCTACACCTTC
>NA|TRBV18|TRBJ1-1|TRBD1
CASSPGTDTEAFF
TGTGCCAGCTCACCAGGGACAGACACTGAAGCTTTCTTT
>NA|TRBV7-7|TRBJ2-5|NA
CASSSLQGGETQYF
TGTGCCAGCAGCTCTCTACAGGGTGGTGAGACCCAGTACTTC
>once|TRBV19|TRBJ2-7|TRBD1
CASSRTGSPYEQYF
TGTGCCAGTAGCAGGACAGGGTCTCCCTACGAGCAGTACTTC
>NA|TRBV7-8|TRBJ2-7|TRBD1
CASSPDRGSYEQYF
TGTGCCAGCAGCCCCGACAGGGGATCCTACGAGCAGTACTTC
>NA|TRBV6-1|TRBJ2-5|TRBD1
CASRTGRETQYF
TGTGCCAGCAGGACAGGGCGGGAGACCCAGTACTTC
>NA|TRBV5-1|TRBJ2-3|NA
CANKNTQYF
TGCGCCAACAAAAATACGCAGTATTTT
>NA|TRBV9|TRBJ2-2|NA
CASSVGTNTGELFF
TGTGCCAGCAGCGTAGGTACAAACACCGGGGAGCTGTTTTTT
>NA|TRBV27|TRBJ2-7|TRBD1
CASSSTGFSYEQYF
TGTGCCAGCAGTTCGACAGGGTTCTCCTACGAGCAGTACTTC
>NA|TRBV28|TRBJ2-3|NA
CASSSTDTQYF
TGTGCCAGCAGTTCTACGGATACGCAGTATTTT
>NA|TRBV13|TRBJ1-6|NA
CASSLTGSYNSPLHF
TGTGCCAGCAGCTTAACAGGCTCCTATAATTCACCCCTCCACTTT
>NA|TRBV28|TRBJ1-5|NA
CASSLSQLSQPQHF
TGTGCCAGCAGTTTATCCCAACTATCTCAGCCCCAGCATTTT
>few|TRBV7-9|TRBJ2-7|TRBD1
CASSTTGPEQYF
TGTGCCAGCAGCACGACAGGGCCCGAGCAGTACTTC
>NA|TRBV19|TRBJ2-1|NA
CASSRRGGLDNEQFF
TGTGCCAGTAGTAGGCGTGGAGGCCTTGACAATGAGCAGTTCTTC
>NA|TRBV6-5|TRBJ1-3|TRBD1
CASRRGQSSGNTIYF
TGTGCCAGCAGAAGGGGACAGTCCTCTGGAAACACCATATATTTT
>NA|TRBV4-1|TRBJ2-2|NA
CASSQDFWGDTGELFF
TGCGCCAGCAGCCAAGATTTTTGGGGAGACACCGGGGAGCTGTTTTTT
>NA|TRBV6-5|TRBJ2-7|NA
CASGRTGPYEQYF
TGTGCCAGCGGGAGGACGGGGCCCTACGAGCAGTACTTC
>NA|TRBV30|TRBJ1-3|NA
CAWSAVRGNTIYF
TGTGCCTGGAGTGCAGTCCGAGGAAACACCATATATTTT
>NA|TRBV10-2|TRBJ2-7|TRBD1
CASSGTGVHEQYF
TGCGCCAGCAGCGGGACAGGGGTCCACGAGCAGTACTTC
>NA|TRBV7-9|TRBJ1-3|TRBD1
CASSSDRVVNTIYF
TGTGCCAGCAGCTCTGACAGGGTTGTAAACACCATATATTTT
>NA|TRBV6-5|TRBJ2-7|TRBD1
CASSGQGEAYEQYF
TGTGCCAGCAGTGGACAGGGAGAGGCCTACGAGCAGTACTTC
>NA|TRBV7-2|TRBJ2-3|TRBD1
CASSLGPGQTADTQYF
TGTGCCAGCAGCTTAGGGCCGGGACAGACGGCGGATACGCAGTATTTT
>NA|TRBV5-1|TRBJ2-5|TRBD1
CASSLGQGLETQYF
TGCGCCAGCAGCTTGGGACAGGGCCTAGAGACCCAGTACTTC
>few|TRBV7-9|TRBJ1-5|NA
CASSQGQASNQPQHF
TGTGCCAGCAGCCAGGGACAAGCTAGCAATCAGCCCCAGCATTTT
>NA|TRBV4-2|TRBJ1-2|NA
CASSQDGGGTVYGYTF
TGTGCCAGCAGCCAAGATGGGGGGGGGACGGTCTATGGCTACACCTTC
>NA|TRBV7-6|TRBJ1-4|NA
CASSTTPIGRLFF
TGTGCCAGCAGCACAACCCCCATTGGGAGACTGTTTTTT
>NA|TRBV20-1|TRBJ1-5|NA
CSANSGGPQHF
TGCAGTGCCAATTCGGGGGGGCCCCAGCATTTT
>NA|TRBV6-5|TRBJ1-6|TRBD1
CASSETGNNSPLHF
TGTGCCAGCAGTGAGACAGGGAATAATTCACCCCTCCACTTT
>few|TRBV2|TRBJ2-7|TRBD2
CATEGLAGVSEQYF
TGTGCCACCGAGGGACTAGCGGGGGTTAGTGAGCAGTACTTC
>NA|TRBV11-2|TRBJ2-3|NA
CASSLNTIDTDTQYF
TGTGCCAGCAGCTTAAATACCATAGACACAGATACGCAGTATTTT
>NA|TRBV4-2|TRBJ1-2|NA
CASSQDSGDYGYTF
TGTGCCAGCAGCCAAGACTCAGGGGACTATGGCTACACCTTC
>NA|TRBV6-5|TRBJ1-2|NA
CASSTGGVTYGYTF
TGTGCCAGCAGTACGGGGGGTGTAACCTATGGCTACACCTTC
>NA|TRBV2|TRBJ2-7|TRBD1
CASSENRGQEQYF
TGTGCCAGCAGTGAGAACAGGGGTCAAGAGCAGTACTTC
>few|TRBV5-1|TRBJ2-5|TRBD1
CASSLGDRDEETQYF
TGCGCCAGCAGCTTAGGGGACAGGGATGAGGAGACCCAGTACTTC
>once|TRBV4-2|TRBJ1-3|NA
CASSPPGHGTSTDSGNTIYF
TGTGCCAGCAGCCCCCCCGGCCACGGTACCTCGACTGACTCTGGAAACACCATATATTTT
>NA|TRBV30|TRBJ1-2|NA
CAWKDFGGYGYTF
TGTGCCTGGAAGGACTTTGGGGGGTATGGCTACACCTTC
>NA|TRBV6-5|TRBJ1-6|NA
CASSSDSSMTLHF
TGTGCCAGCAGCTCGGACAGCTCTATGACCCTCCACTTT
>once|TRBV18|TRBJ1-5|TRBD1
CASSPEAGGTIYSNQPQHF
TGTGCCAGCTCACCGGAGGCAGGGGGAACTATCTATAGCAATCAGCCCCAGCATTTT
>NA|TRBV4-1|TRBJ1-1|TRBD1
CASSPGQRGTEAFF
TGCGCCAGCAGCCCGGGACAGAGAGGAACTGAAGCTTTCTTT
>NA|TRBV6-1|TRBJ2-3|NA
CATRGTDTQYF
TGTGCCACCCGGGGCACAGATACGCAGTATTTT
>NA|TRBV18|TRBJ1-4|TRBD1
CASSGTGEEKLFF
TGTGCCAGCTCAGGGACAGGGGAAGAAAAACTGTTTTTT
>NA|TRBV29-1|TRBJ1-2|NA
CSADTGRDGYTF
TGCAGCGCAGATACAGGGCGGGATGGCTACACCTTC
>NA|TRBV10-3|TRBJ2-6|NA
CAISDPLGANVLTF
TGTGCCATCAGTGACCCACTGGGGGCCAACGTCCTGACTTTC
>NA|TRBV15|TRBJ2-7|TRBD1
CATSTGQGLLQRSYEQYF
TGTGCCACCAGCACGGGACAGGGCTTACTCCAGCGGTCCTACGAGCAGTACTTC
>NA|TRBV29-1|TRBJ2-5|NA
CSVAVQETQYF
TGCAGCGTTGCCGTCCAAGAGACCCAGTACTTC
>NA|TRBV7-9|TRBJ1-1|NA
CASSQWGRVEDTEAFF
TGTGCCAGCAGCCAATGGGGGAGGGTTGAGGACACTGAAGCTTTCTTT